Each of the 9 T cell receptor beta chains below was sequenced from the same sample in a study of cytomegalovirus exposure and HLA in healthy donors. PCR employed 60 Vbeta and 13 Jbeta primers. The assay was immunoSEQ multiplex PCR, and TCRdb's table has in-frame clones only and misses some. In the table there are roughly 110,000 clones, around three quarters of which are singletons. Sequenced input: PBMCs. These receptors all come from a man aged 30 to 39 in good health and CMV-seronegative.

The gene calls are TRBV7-9 and TRBJ2-7, with TRBD2 identical over 7 bases. V trimming: 4 bases; J trimming: 4 bases; junction bases outside the gene matches: 13. Germline CDR1 is SEHNR and CDR2 is FQNEAQ (reference sequence). The CDR3 loop spans 16 amino acids. CDR3 nucleotide sequence: TGTGCCAGCAGCTGGGGGGGACCTACCCCCTCGTACGAGCAGTACTTC. Its translation: CASSWGGPTPSYEQYF.

The chain links TRBV2 to TRBJ2-3; 7 bases fit TRBD2. This CDR3 has 15 residues. V shed 6 bases, J shed 4 bases, and the junction held 10 bases outside the gene matches. The germline V gene encodes CDR1 SNHLY and CDR2 FYNNEI. CDR3 region: CASRRERGGADTQYF. In nucleotides, the CDR3 is TGTGCCAGCAGACGCGAGCGTGGGGGGGCAGATACGCAGTATTTT.

The genes are TRBV11-3 and TRBJ1-5; D gene unclear. This CDR3 contains 16 residues. V lost 4 bases and J lost 0, with 13 bases in between. Germline V gives CDR1 SGHNT, CDR2 YENEEA. The CDR3 here is CASSSPLGYSNQPQHF. DNA for the CDR3: TGTGCCAGCAGCTCCCCACTCGGGTATAGCAATCAGCCCCAGCATTTT.

The DNA of the CDR3 is TGTGCCAGCAGTTTAGATACACCGGGACAGGACGGGCTGTTGAGCGCTTTCTTT. Protein sequence: CASSLDTPGQDGLLSAFF. V gene TRBV27 combines with J gene TRBJ1-1, with 8 bases lining up with TRBD1. This CDR3 is 18 amino acids long. V lost 2 bases and J lost 11; bases outside the gene matches: 22. Germline assignment: CDR1 MNHEY and CDR2 SMNVEV (reference sequence).

The chain recombines TRBV12-5 with TRBJ2-1; TRBD2 might be the D (5 bases). From germline, CDR1 is LGHNT and CDR2 FRNRAP. V was shortened by 2 bases and J by 6 bases, with 14 bases between the two germline ends. The CDR3 totals 15 residues. CDR3 in DNA: TGTGCTAGTGGTTTGTTGACGGGCGGGTCCAATGAGCAGTTCTTC. Protein: CASGLLTGGSNEQFF.

This chain uses TRBV11-3 with TRBJ2-3, with D possibly matching TRBD1 (5 bases). This CDR3 is built from 13 residues. V was trimmed by 5 bases and J by 2 bases, leaving 8 bases between them. From germline, CDR1 is SGHNT and CDR2 YENEEA. CDR3 sequence: CASSIRVTDTQYF. CDR3 nucleotides: TGTGCCAGCAGCATCAGGGTCACAGATACGCAGTATTTT.

Written as DNA, the CDR3 is TGCAGCGTTGAGATGGCGGGAGATGGGAATGAGCAGTTCTTC. Amino acids: CSVEMAGDGNEQFF. The chain employs TRBV29-1 and TRBJ2-1; the match to TRBD2 covers 7 bases. This CDR3 has 14 residues. With 3 bases clipped from V and 7 bases from J, the junction kept 9 bases outside the gene matches. Germline-derived CDR1 and CDR2 are SQVTM and ANQGSEA.

The rearrangement joins TRBV4-2 to TRBJ2-5; 11 bases are a match to TRBD2. The CDR3 has 16 residues. J gave up 3 bases and V 4 bases, and 7 bases lay outside the gene matches. Per the germline V gene, CDR1 is LGHNA and CDR2 is YNFKEQ. This CDR3 reads CASSRETSGTEETQYF. The CDR3 DNA follows: TGTGCCAGCAGCCGAGAGACTAGCGGGACCGAAGAGACCCAGTACTTC.

In this sample, this clone turned up a few times. This chain uses TRBV27 with TRBJ2-3; tentative D call: TRBD2 (5 bases). CDR3 length equals 15 residues. Germline CDR1 and CDR2: MNHEY and SMNVEV (reference sequence). V was clipped by 8 bases and J by 1 base, with 16 bases between them. CDR3 residues: CASGLGREGTDTQYF. CDR3 in DNA: TGTGCCAGCGGACTTGGACGGGAAGGCACAGATACGCAGTATTTT.